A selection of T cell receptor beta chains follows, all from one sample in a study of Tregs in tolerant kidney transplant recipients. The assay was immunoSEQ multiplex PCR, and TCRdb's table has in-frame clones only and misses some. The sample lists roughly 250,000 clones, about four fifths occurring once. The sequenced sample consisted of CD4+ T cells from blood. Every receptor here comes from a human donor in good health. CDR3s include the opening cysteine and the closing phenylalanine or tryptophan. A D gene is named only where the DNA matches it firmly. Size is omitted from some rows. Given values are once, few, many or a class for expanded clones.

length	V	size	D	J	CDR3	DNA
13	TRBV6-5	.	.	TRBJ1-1	CASSLSSHSEAFF	TGTGCCAGCAGTTTATCCTCGCACAGTGAAGCTTTCTTT
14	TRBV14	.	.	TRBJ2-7	CARSDYRASYEQYF	TGTGCCAGGTCTGACTATAGGGCCTCCTACGAGCAGTACTTC
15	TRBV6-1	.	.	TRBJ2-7	CASSREDSGWYEQYF	TGTGCCAGCAGTCGGGAAGATTCAGGGTGGTACGAGCAGTACTTC
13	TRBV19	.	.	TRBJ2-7	CASSIGRAYEQYF	TGTGCCAGTAGTATCGGGCGGGCCTACGAGCAGTACTTC
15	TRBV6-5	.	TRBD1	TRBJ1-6	CASSYDRDSDSPLHF	TGTGCCAGCAGTTACGACCGGGACAGTGATTCACCCCTCCACTTT
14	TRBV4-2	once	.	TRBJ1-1	CASSQDRPGREAFF	TGTGCCAGCAGCCAAGATCGTCCGGGGAGGGAAGCTTTCTTT
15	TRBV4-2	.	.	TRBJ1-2	CASSPPPGSLGGYTF	TGTGCCAGCAGTCCTCCCCCCGGGTCCCTGGGAGGCTACACCTTC
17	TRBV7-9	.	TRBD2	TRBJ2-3	CASSSHLAGDLTDTQYF	TGTGCCAGCAGCTCTCACCTAGCGGGGGATTTAACAGATACGCAGTATTTT
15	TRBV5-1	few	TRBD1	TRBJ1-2	CASSSLRQGEVGYTF	TGCGCCAGCAGCTCCTTACGACAGGGGGAGGTTGGCTACACCTTC
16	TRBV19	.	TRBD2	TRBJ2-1	CASSSKRGLAVDEQFF	TGTGCCAGTAGTTCCAAGCGGGGATTGGCTGTCGATGAGCAGTTCTTC
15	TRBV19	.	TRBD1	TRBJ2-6	CATGQGAAGANVLTF	TGTGCCACGGGACAGGGGGCAGCCGGGGCCAACGTCCTGACTTTC
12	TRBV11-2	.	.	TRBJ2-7	CASSLLGHEQYF	TGTGCCAGCAGCTTACTGGGACACGAGCAGTACTTC
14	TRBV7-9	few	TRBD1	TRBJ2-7	CASSPGQGPYEQYF	TGTGCCAGCAGCCCAGGACAGGGTCCCTACGAGCAGTACTTC
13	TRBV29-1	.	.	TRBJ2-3	CSVAGTSSDTQYF	TGCAGCGTGGCCGGGACATCAAGCGATACGCAGTATTTT
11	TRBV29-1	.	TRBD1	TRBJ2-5	CSVTGEETQYF	TGCAGCGTGACAGGGGAAGAGACCCAGTACTTC
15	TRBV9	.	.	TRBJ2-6	CASSVGGSGANVLTF	TGTGCCAGCAGCGTAGGGGGCTCTGGGGCCAACGTCCTGACTTTC
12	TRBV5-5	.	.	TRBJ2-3	CASSSLTDTQYF	TGTGCCAGCAGCTCGTTAACAGATACGCAGTATTTT
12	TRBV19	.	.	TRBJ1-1	CASSKVLERAFF	TGTGCCAGTAGTAAGGTTCTGGAAAGAGCTTTCTTT
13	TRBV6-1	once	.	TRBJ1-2	CASSRNANYGYTF	TGTGCCAGCAGCAGGAATGCTAACTATGGCTACACCTTC